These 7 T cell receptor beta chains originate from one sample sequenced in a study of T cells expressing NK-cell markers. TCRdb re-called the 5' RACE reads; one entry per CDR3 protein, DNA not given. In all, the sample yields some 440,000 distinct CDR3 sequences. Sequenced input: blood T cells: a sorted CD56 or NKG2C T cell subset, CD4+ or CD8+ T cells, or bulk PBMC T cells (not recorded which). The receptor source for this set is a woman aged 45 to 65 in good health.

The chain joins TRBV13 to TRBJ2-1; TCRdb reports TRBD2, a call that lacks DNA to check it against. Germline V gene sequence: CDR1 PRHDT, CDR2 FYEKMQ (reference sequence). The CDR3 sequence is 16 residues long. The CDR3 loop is CASSSVHSGSRNEQFF.

The CDR3 here is CASRRGGGNIQYF. The chain links TRBV27 to TRBJ2-4; checking the TCRdb D call of TRBD1 is not possible without DNA. Germline CDR1 MNHEY, CDR2 SMNVEV (reference sequence). There are 13 residues in the CDR3.

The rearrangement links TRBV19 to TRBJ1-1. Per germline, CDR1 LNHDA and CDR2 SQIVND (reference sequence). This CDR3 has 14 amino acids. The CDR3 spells CASSIWQARTEAFF.

The CDR3 is CASSHLDNEQFF. The gene calls are TRBV4-2 and TRBJ2-1. This CDR3 comprises 12 residues. Germline CDR1 and CDR2: LGHNA and YNFKEQ.

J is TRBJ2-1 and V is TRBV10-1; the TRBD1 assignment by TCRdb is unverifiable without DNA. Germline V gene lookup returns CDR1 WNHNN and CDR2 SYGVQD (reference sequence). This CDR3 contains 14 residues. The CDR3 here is CASSAGTVTNEQFF.

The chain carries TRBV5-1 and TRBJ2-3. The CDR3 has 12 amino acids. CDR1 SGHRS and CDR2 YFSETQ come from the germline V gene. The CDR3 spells CASYRVSDTQYF.

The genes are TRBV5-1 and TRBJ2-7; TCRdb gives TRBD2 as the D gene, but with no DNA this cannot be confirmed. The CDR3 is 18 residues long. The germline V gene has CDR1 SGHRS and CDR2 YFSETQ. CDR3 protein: CASSSGLAGGPNSYEQYF. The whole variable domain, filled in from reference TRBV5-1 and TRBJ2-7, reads KAGVTQTPRYLIKTRGQQVTLSCSPISGHRSVSWYQQTPGQGLQFLFEYFSETQRNKGNFPGRFSGRQFSNSRSEMNVSTLELGDSALYLCASSSGLAGGPNSYEQYFGPGTRLTVT.